A single sample is the source of the 27 T cell receptor beta chains below, sequenced in a study of cytomegalovirus exposure and HLA in healthy donors. In the PCR, 60 Vbeta and 13 Jbeta primers were used. Using immunoSEQ multiplex PCR, the repertoire was profiled, and TCRdb retains in-frame clones only, with some absent. The sample yields more than 95,000 clones, 75% to 85% seen once. The material sequenced was PBMCs. These receptors were taken from a woman aged 45-59 years in good health and CMV-seropositive.

The chain has TRBV29-1 and TRBJ2-1, with 12 nucleotides matching TRBD2. Per the germline V gene, CDR1 is SQVTM and CDR2 is ANQGSEA. This CDR3 is 16 amino acids long. V trimming: 3 bases; J trimming: 7 bases; junction bases outside the gene matches: 10. CDR3 sequence: CSVDSSGRALRNEQFF. The CDR3 nucleotides read TGCAGCGTTGATTCTAGCGGGAGGGCTCTGAGAAATGAGCAGTTCTTC.

The chain recombines TRBV5-6 with TRBJ1-5; the D gene is possibly TRBD1 (5 bases). The germline gives CDR1 SGHDT, CDR2 YYEEEE. The CDR3 has 18 amino acids. With 1 base removed from V and 2 bases from J, the gap between germline ends came to 19 bases. In DNA, the CDR3 is TGTGCCAGCAGCTTGTTTCTCTACCGGGGAGGGGGCAATCAGCCCCAGCATTTT. It translates to CASSLFLYRGGGNQPQHF.

In regard to this clone: One junction end disagrees with the germline gene, perhaps due to a read error. V gene TRBV29-1 combines with J gene TRBJ2-1, with 14 bases identical to TRBD2. The CDR3 consists of 14 residues. Looked up from germline, CDR1 is SQVTM and CDR2 is ANQGSEA. The CDR3 protein is CSVVETSGGAHGIF. In DNA form, the CDR3 reads TGCAGCGTTGTTGAGACTAGCGGGGGGGCTCACGGGATCTTC.

This chain connects TRBV2 to TRBJ2-5; 8 nucleotides match TRBD2. The germline gives CDR1 SNHLY, CDR2 FYNNEI. The CDR3 extends over 14 amino acids. V lost 8 bases to trimming and J lost 2 bases; unmatched junction nucleotides: 7. This chain's CDR3 is CASGLAGLQETQYF. CDR3 coding DNA: TGTGCCAGCGGGCTAGCGGGCCTACAAGAGACCCAGTACTTC.

The chain couples TRBV6-1 to TRBJ1-2; D is undetermined. V shed 4 bases and J shed 9 bases, with 18 bases lying between them. CDR1 MNHNS and CDR2 SASEGT come from the germline V gene. The CDR3 extends over 14 amino acids. The CDR3 DNA reads TGTGCCAGCAGTGTTGCGGCCCGTCATGGCCGCTACACCTTC. Its protein is CASSVAARHGRYTF.

This chain uses TRBV7-9 with TRBJ1-1; D perhaps matches TRBD1 (6 bases). The CDR3 runs to 15 residues. V lost 5 bases and J lost 1, with 14 bases in between. The germline CDR1 and CDR2 sequences are SEHNR and FQNEAQ (reference sequence). The CDR3 loop reads CASSATGRENTEAFF. The CDR3 region has the DNA TGTGCCAGCAGCGCGACAGGACGGGAGAACACTGAAGCTTTCTTT.

V usage is TRBV29-1 and J usage is TRBJ2-1; D may be TRBD2 (6 bases). The germline V gene encodes CDR1 SQVTM and CDR2 ANQGSEA. There are 14 residues in the CDR3. Trimming took off 0 bases at V and 7 bases at J, with 13 bases between the two ends. The CDR3 spells CSVEDGRGMNEQFF. The CDR3 DNA reads as TGCAGCGTTGAAGATGGTCGGGGGATGAATGAGCAGTTCTTC.

V and J are TRBV2 and TRBJ1-2; 8 positions agree with TRBD1. Germline assignment: CDR1 SNHLY and CDR2 FYNNEI. The J segment lost 3 bases and the V segment lost 4 bases, leaving 4 bases of the junction unmatched. The CDR3 sequence is 14 residues long. The CDR3 loop is CASSVQGQDYGYTF. In nucleotides, the CDR3 is TGTGCCAGCAGTGTCCAGGGACAGGACTATGGCTACACCTTC.

This clone is medium-sized. This sequence joins TRBV4-2 and TRBJ1-1; perhaps TRBD1 as D (5 bases). CDR1 and CDR2 (germline): LGHNA, YNFKEQ. V gave up 4 bases and J gave up 0 bases, with 18 bases separating them. This CDR3 has 17 residues. CDR3 region: CASSPRRQTVLNTEAFF. The CDR3 nucleotides are TGTGCCAGCAGCCCTCGAAGGCAGACAGTTTTGAACACTGAAGCTTTCTTT.

The rearrangement joins TRBV29-1 to TRBJ2-5; 9 positions agree with TRBD2. In germline, CDR1 is SQVTM, CDR2 ANQGSEA. Trimming at V came to 0 bases and at J to 2 bases, leaving 7 bases not matched to a gene. This CDR3 has 16 amino acids. The CDR3 sequence: CSVEEGGAGGQETQYF. The CDR3 DNA is TGCAGCGTTGAAGAAGGGGGAGCGGGAGGTCAAGAGACCCAGTACTTC. Full variable domain (rest looked up from reference TRBV29-1 and TRBJ2-5): SAVISQKPSRDICQRGTSLTIQCQVDSQVTMMFWYRQQPGQSLTLIATANQGSEATYESGFVIDKFPISRPNLTFSTLTVSNMSPEDSSIYLCSVEEGGAGGQETQYFGPGTRLLVL.

The rearrangement joins TRBV7-2 to TRBJ2-7, with D maybe TRBD2 (5 bases). V was clipped by 0 bases and J by 0 bases, with 6 bases between them. Germline V gene lookup returns CDR1 SGHTA and CDR2 FQGNSA. The CDR3 covers 14 residues. This CDR3 reads CASSLAGISYEQYF. The CDR3 DNA is TGTGCCAGCAGCTTAGCCGGGATCTCCTACGAGCAGTACTTC.

The CDR3 region has the DNA TGTGCCAGCAGTTCCGGACAGGTTGCCTACGAGCAGTACTTC. Translating gives CASSSGQVAYEQYF. V gene TRBV6-6 combines with J gene TRBJ2-7; TRBD1 matches at 7 bases. CDR1 and CDR2 (germline): MNHNY, SVGAGI (reference sequence). The V gene end was trimmed by 4 bases and the J gene end by 2 bases; junction bases not matched to a gene: 5. The CDR3 totals 14 residues.

A few counts support this clone. The chain carries TRBV6-6 and TRBJ2-7, with a tentative D call TRBD1 (6 bases). The V gene lost 6 bases and the J gene lost 6 bases, with 9 bases spanning the gap. The CDR3 is 11 residues long. Germline CDR1 reads MNHNY; CDR2 reads SVGAGI (reference sequence). This chain's CDR3 is CASREDSEQYF. The CDR3 DNA reads TGTGCCAGCAGGGAGGACAGCGAGCAGTACTTC.

This clone has just a few counts. The J gene is TRBJ2-5, the V gene TRBV4-3, with TRBD2 matching 13 bases. The end of the DNA fits TRBJ2-7 better, so the J call may be wrong. Per germline, CDR1 LGHNA and CDR2 YSLEER. This CDR3 has 17 amino acids. This chain's CDR3 is CASSLGTSGMFAYEQYF. Written as DNA, the CDR3 is TGCGCCAGCAGTCTTGGGACTAGCGGGATGTTCGCCTACGAGCAGTACTTC.

This clone was counted once. The chain carries TRBV5-1 and TRBJ2-1; 9 bases line up with TRBD2. Per the germline V gene, CDR1 is SGHRS and CDR2 is YFSETQ. The ends lost 0 bases at V and 13 bases at J; junction bases unmatched: 11. The CDR3 consists of 15 residues. The CDR3 nucleotides read TGCGCCAGCAGCTTGGAAGCGGGGGGAATCCCTCGACAGTTCTTC. Protein product: CASSLEAGGIPRQFF. Combining the CDR3 with reference TRBV5-1 and TRBJ2-1 gives the whole variable domain KAGVTQTPRYLIKTRGQQVTLSCSPISGHRSVSWYQQTPGQGLQFLFEYFSETQRNKGNFPGRFSGRQFSNSRSEMNVSTLELGDSALYLCASSLEAGGIPRQFFGPGTRLTVL.

The chain uses TRBV19 and TRBJ2-3, with 7 bases that match TRBD2. J lost 5 bases, V lost 5 bases, and 13 bases had no gene match. Per the germline V gene, CDR1 is LNHDA and CDR2 is SQIVND (reference sequence). The CDR3 spans 16 residues. CDR3 loop: CASSPPSGMWVDTQYF. As DNA, the CDR3 is TGTGCCAGTAGTCCTCCGAGCGGGATGTGGGTAGATACGCAGTATTTT.

The count of this clone is one. The J gene is TRBJ1-5, the V gene TRBV27; D not certain. Germline assignment: CDR1 MNHEY and CDR2 SMNVEV (reference sequence). V shed 3 bases and J shed 6 bases, with 12 bases lying between them. The length of the CDR3 is 14 residues. The CDR3 loop reads CASSFVGGGQPQHF. The CDR3 bases are TGTGCCAGCAGTTTTGTCGGAGGAGGTCAGCCCCAGCATTTT.

The chain combines TRBV6-6 with TRBJ1-4; TRBD1 aligns across 8 bases. Germline CDR1 and CDR2: MNHNY and SVGAGI (reference sequence). J was trimmed by 3 bases and V by 6 bases; bases with no gene match: 3. The CDR3 has 14 amino acids. This chain's CDR3 is CASSPGQANEKLFF. As DNA, the CDR3 is TGTGCCAGCAGCCCGGGACAGGCTAATGAAAAACTGTTTTTT.

This clone is a singleton in its sample. The chain employs TRBV5-1 and TRBJ2-3; TRBD1 aligns across 8 bases. Germline V gene lookup returns CDR1 SGHRS and CDR2 YFSETQ. CDR3 length: 14 amino acids. Trimming at V came to 3 bases and at J to 6 bases, leaving 6 bases not matched to a gene. CDR3 DNA: TGCGCCAGCAGCTCGACAGGGGTTGGGGATACGCAGTATTTT. This codes for CASSSTGVGDTQYF.

The chain couples TRBV5-1 to TRBJ2-2; no definite D call. Trimming removed 1 base at V and 3 bases at J, with 4 bases between. Germline assignment: CDR1 SGHRS and CDR2 YFSETQ. This CDR3 region has 13 residues. In DNA, the CDR3 is TGCGCCAGCAGCTTGCAGGACACCGGGGAGCTGTTTTTT. Translating gives CASSLQDTGELFF.

The chain recombines TRBV7-2 with TRBJ2-5; 12 nucleotides align to TRBD2. The germline CDR1 and CDR2 sequences are SGHTA and FQGNSA. Trimming removed 5 bases from V and 7 bases from J; junction bases left unmatched: 8. The CDR3 extends over 15 amino acids. The CDR3 region has the DNA TGTGCCAGCAGCCCCTGGACTAGCGGGGTTGGGACCCAGTACTTC. Encoded protein: CASSPWTSGVGTQYF.

This chain links TRBV11-2 with TRBJ1-1, with a tentative D call TRBD1 (6 bases). Germline values: CDR1 SGHAT, CDR2 FQNNGV. V lost 5 bases to trimming and J lost 1 base, with 17 bases between them. The CDR3 totals 16 residues. The CDR3 loop is CASSPRGGRENTEAFF. The CDR3 DNA is TGTGCCAGCAGCCCCAGGGGCGGTCGGGAGAACACTGAAGCTTTCTTT. The variable domain in full, completed from reference TRBV11-2 and TRBJ1-1, reads EAGVAQSPRYKIIEKRQSVAFWCNPISGHATLYWYQQILGQGPKLLIQFQNNGVVDDSQLPKDRFSAERLKGVDSTLKIQPAKLEDSAVYLCASSPRGGRENTEAFFGQGTRLTVV.

This chain links TRBV27 with TRBJ2-2; D uncertain. CDR3 length: 11 residues. The V end was cut by 6 bases, the J end by 5 bases, with 4 bases between. CDR1 and CDR2 from the germline V gene are MNHEY and SMNVEV (reference sequence). CDR3: CASRQTGELFF. The CDR3, as DNA: TGTGCCAGCAGGCAGACCGGGGAGCTGTTTTTT.

The sample holds many counts of this clone. The chain carries TRBV27 and TRBJ1-2; TRBD1 is a possible D gene (6 bases). CDR1 MNHEY and CDR2 SMNVEV come from the germline V gene (reference sequence). V was trimmed by 5 bases and J by 10 bases, leaving 14 bases between them. There are 12 residues in the CDR3. The DNA of the CDR3 is TGTGCCAGCAGTGCCCAGGGGAGAGACTACACCTTC. It yields the protein CASSAQGRDYTF.

The chain joins TRBV10-3 to TRBJ1-1; D is possibly TRBD1 (5 bases). Germline V CDR1 and CDR2: ENHRY, SYGVKD. This CDR3 is built from 12 residues. V lost 11 bases, J lost 5 bases, and 15 bases lay in between. CDR3 coding DNA: TGTGCCGTCTTTAACGGGGGGACTGAAGCTTTCTTT. Translating gives CAVFNGGTEAFF.

The rearrangement uses TRBV4-3 and TRBJ2-2, with 9 bases matching TRBD1. Germline V lookup: CDR1 LGHNA, CDR2 YSLEER. This CDR3 has 16 amino acids. Trimming removed 4 bases from V and 7 bases from J; junction bases left unmatched: 10. The CDR3 is CASSPTHRGQVGELFF. The CDR3 DNA follows: TGCGCCAGCAGCCCTACCCACAGGGGGCAGGTCGGGGAGCTGTTTTTT.

J is TRBJ2-2 and V is TRBV4-2; 7 nucleotides line up with TRBD1. The CDR3 extends over 18 amino acids. Germline V gene lookup returns CDR1 LGHNA and CDR2 YNFKEQ. The trim removed 0 bases at V and 1 base at J, leaving 8 bases unmatched. The CDR3 DNA reads TGTGCCAGCAGCCAAGATGTCTGGACAGGAATGAACACCGGGGAGCTGTTTTTT. Protein product: CASSQDVWTGMNTGELFF.